A selection of T cell receptor beta chains follows, all from one sample in a study of blood T cell repertoires in COVID-19. Sequenced by immunoSEQ multiplex PCR; TCRdb stores in-frame clones only, minus some. The table has some 48,000 clones, more than 70% seen once; the top ten hold approximately 15%. Sequenced sample: peripheral blood. These receptor sequences come from a human donor in a cohort sampled during active COVID-19. Each CDR3 is given without its conserved first and last residue.

J	V	CDR3
TRBJ1-2	TRBV20-1	SASAHDTLYGYT
TRBJ2-1	TRBV20-1	SASSASSYNEQF
TRBJ2-7	TRBV5-1	ASSSGDTRYEQY
TRBJ2-5	TRBV4-3	ASSRRLGPQETQY
TRBJ1-2	TRBV7-9	ASSTGRANYGYT
TRBJ1-5	TRBV4-1	ASSQGGTAIQDQPQH
TRBJ1-2	TRBV4-1	ASSQGGTAPGYT
TRBJ1-2	TRBV5-6	ASSLARSRVDYGYT
TRBJ1-2	TRBV2	ASRKGLTNSGAYGYT
TRBJ1-1	TRBV10-3	AIIPGPMNTEAF
TRBJ2-3	TRBV7-2	ASSFARGTDTQY
TRBJ1-1	TRBV27	ASSLSEGAQAF
TRBJ2-3	TRBV11-2	ASSSRTGTSGRADTQY
TRBJ2-1	TRBV6-5	ASSTGQAYNEQF
TRBJ1-6	TRBV7-2	ASSFQGSYNSPLH
TRBJ2-7	TRBV11-1	ASSLNRDSYEQY
TRBJ2-7	TRBV7-9	ASSSTDSPGTYEQY
TRBJ2-2	TRBV5-1	ASRRDFTNTGELF
TRBJ2-7	TRBV5-1	ASSFSLTSGGYEQY
TRBJ2-7	TRBV4-1	ASSQYVLSSYEQY
TRBJ2-2	TRBV3-1/TRBV3-2	ASSHGQTTGELF
TRBJ2-1	TRBV7-3	ASRVTGTSGYNEQF
TRBJ1-6	TRBV5-1	ASSKDRGNSPLH
TRBJ2-5	TRBV7-7	ASSLGGQLQETQY
TRBJ1-4	TRBV7-2	ASSLGRSNEKLF
TRBJ2-1	TRBV5-1	ASSSRDRGRNNEQF
TRBJ1-2	TRBV6-6	ASSRKENGYT
TRBJ1-5	TRBV6-1	ASSEARGVIQH
TRBJ1-1	TRBV29-1	SGEQGGDTEAF
TRBJ2-7	TRBV3-1/TRBV3-2	ASSQDLGTRDEQY
TRBJ2-1	TRBV6-2/TRBV6-3	ASSYWEVAGGINEQF
TRBJ1-1	TRBV4-1	ASSSGQGLDTEAF
TRBJ2-7	TRBV20-1	SASEKTGVYEQY
TRBJ1-6	TRBV7-9	ASTRQGFSPLH
TRBJ2-1	TRBV27	ASHNYNEQF
TRBJ2-1	TRBV6-2/TRBV6-3	ASSSGVEQF
TRBJ2-7	TRBV10-2	ASSPDWGEQY
TRBJ1-1	TRBV5-1	ASSPDPTGMNTEAF
TRBJ1-4	TRBV29-1	QEGVGEKLF
TRBJ1-1	TRBV6-5	ASSPQQGVPEAF